The 27 T cell receptor beta chains below all came from one sample that was sequenced in a study of T cell responses to AZD1222 COVID-19 vaccine. This table comes from immunoSEQ multiplex PCR, and its TCRdb copy is limited to in-frame clones, with some not included. The sample carries 87,000 or so clones, 85% to 90% recorded once. The sequences come from peripheral blood, collected on day 0 of AZD1222 vaccination. The receptors here all came from an adult in good health.

The rearrangement links TRBV6-5 to TRBJ2-3, with D hard to call. The CDR3 extends over 16 amino acids. Germline V gene lookup returns CDR1 MNHEY and CDR2 SVGAGI. Between the trimmed V and J ends, which lost 4 bases and 1 base, there was a span of 15 bases. CDR3 DNA: TGTGCCAGCAGTTCCCGGAAGGGAAGGCGCACAGATACGCAGTATTTT. Translation gives CASSSRKGRRTDTQYF.

The chain couples TRBV2 to TRBJ2-3, with a tentative D call TRBD1 (5 bases). The CDR3 length is 15 residues. Per the germline V gene, CDR1 is SNHLY and CDR2 is FYNNEI. V shed 5 bases and J shed 0 bases, with 12 bases lying between them. CDR3 sequence (DNA): TGTGCCAGCAGTACATGGGGCTCTAGCACAGATACGCAGTATTTT. This encodes CASSTWGSSTDTQYF.

This clone was detected once. The CDR3 region is CASSPQQGKTEAFF. The DNA for the CDR3 is TGCGCCAGCAGCCCGCAACAGGGGAAGACTGAAGCTTTCTTT. The chain has TRBV5-1 and TRBJ1-1; 7 nucleotides agree with TRBD1. Germline V gives CDR1 SGHRS, CDR2 YFSETQ. The CDR3 extends over 14 amino acids. V was clipped by 4 bases and J by 5 bases; unmatched bases: 8.

The chain is built from TRBV6-5 and TRBJ2-5, with 9 bases that match TRBD1. Looked up from germline, CDR1 is MNHEY and CDR2 is SVGAGI. The CDR3 sequence is 15 residues long. With 2 bases clipped from V and 5 bases from J, the junction kept 6 bases outside the gene matches. The DNA for the CDR3 is TGTGCCAGCAGTTACGCGGGACAGGGAACCGAGACCCAGTACTTC. Protein: CASSYAGQGTETQYF.

This chain joins TRBV7-6 and TRBJ2-7; tentatively, D is TRBD1 (6 bases). CDR3 length: 14 amino acids. The ends were cut back, 5 bases at V and 5 bases at J, with 16 bases in the middle. Germline V gives CDR1 SGHVS, CDR2 FNYEAQ. The CDR3 reads CASSAQGIWNEQYF. For the CDR3, the DNA is TGTGCCAGCAGCGCGCAGGGGATTTGGAACGAGCAGTACTTC.

V and J are TRBV3-1 (or the pseudogene TRBV3-2) and TRBJ1-6; 7 nucleotides agree with TRBD1. There are 16 residues in the CDR3. With 4 bases clipped from V and 4 bases from J, the junction kept 7 bases outside the gene matches. CDR1 LGHDT and CDR2 YNNKEL come from the germline V gene (reference sequence). DNA for the CDR3: TGTGCCAGCAGCCGGGCACAGGGGACTTATAATTCACCCCTCCACTTT. It is translated as CASSRAQGTYNSPLHF.

The rearrangement links TRBV5-4 to TRBJ2-1; 7 positions agree with TRBD2. This CDR3 has 14 amino acids. Germline-derived CDR1 and CDR2 are SGHNT and YYREEE (reference sequence). With V trimmed by 5 bases and J by 6 bases, 8 bases remained unmatched. The CDR3 DNA reads TGTGCCAGCAGGCCTCCGGGACTAAGCAATGAGCAGTTCTTC. This codes for CASRPPGLSNEQFF.

The gene calls are TRBV18 and TRBJ1-1; D unresolved. Trimming removed 6 bases from V and 5 bases from J, with 13 bases in between. The CDR3 has 13 amino acids. The germline gives CDR1 KGHSH, CDR2 LQKENI. Written as DNA, the CDR3 is TGTGCCAGCTCCGACGTTGGGCGGACTGAAGCTTTCTTT. Protein: CASSDVGRTEAFF.

The rearrangement links TRBV7-6 to TRBJ2-5; D unclear. Germline V lookup: CDR1 SGHVS, CDR2 FNYEAQ. The CDR3 loop spans 12 amino acids. Trimming shortened V by 5 bases and J by 2 bases, and 6 bases separated the two germline ends. The CDR3: CASSVTQETQYF. In DNA, the CDR3 is TGTGCCAGCAGCGTTACACAAGAGACCCAGTACTTC. Looking up the rest from reference TRBV7-6 and TRBJ2-5 gives the full variable domain: GAGVSQSPRYKVTKRGQDVALRCDPISGHVSLYWYRQALGQGPEFLTYFNYEAQQDKSGLPNDRFSAERPEGSISTLTIQRTEQRDSAMYRCASSVTQETQYFGPGTRLLVL.

CDR3 coding DNA: TGTGCCAGCTCCCAGTCGAGGGAAACTAATGAAAAACTGTTTTTT. It encodes CASSQSRETNEKLFF. The chain uses TRBV18 and TRBJ1-4, with D uncertain. Per the germline V gene, CDR1 is KGHSH and CDR2 is LQKENI. V lost 6 bases and J 1 base, leaving 12 bases between the germline ends. The CDR3 loop spans 15 amino acids.

V and J are TRBV7-9 and TRBJ1-2; no clear D gene. With 10 bases removed from V and 7 bases from J, the gap between germline ends came to 16 bases. In germline, CDR1 is SEHNR, CDR2 FQNEAQ (reference sequence). The CDR3 runs 12 residues. CDR3 loop: CATGPYGPGYTF. The CDR3 nucleotides read TGTGCCACCGGCCCCTATGGCCCTGGCTACACCTTC.

This clone has a single count. J is TRBJ2-3 and V is TRBV7-2, with TRBD2 matching 8 bases. The length of the CDR3 is 16 residues. Trimming took 2 bases from V and 4 from J; bases not matched to a gene: 8. Looked up from germline, CDR1 is SGHTA and CDR2 is FQGNSA. The CDR3 here is CASSLTGGTFSDTQYF. The CDR3 DNA reads TGTGCCAGCAGCTTAACGGGGGGGACCTTCTCAGATACGCAGTATTTT.

V usage is TRBV13 and J usage is TRBJ2-3, with TRBD2 matching over 11 bases. Germline values: CDR1 PRHDT, CDR2 FYEKMQ (reference sequence). There are 16 residues in the CDR3. With V trimmed by 4 bases and J by 6 bases, 9 bases remained unmatched. Here the CDR3 DNA reads TGTGCCAGCAGCTCCGGACTAGCGGGTCCCGGGGATACGCAGTATTTT. It translates to CASSSGLAGPGDTQYF.

The V and J genes are TRBV12-2 and TRBJ1-2; the D segment call TRBD1 is taken from the table without a DNA check. TRBV12-2 is a pseudogene. This CDR3 region has 15 residues. The CDR3 DNA reads TGTGCAAGTCGCACCGGACCCTACAGGGTTGGAGGCTACACCTTC. This translates into CASRTGPYRVGGYTF.

The rearrangement joins TRBV24-1 to TRBJ2-3; D might be TRBD1 (6 bases). This CDR3 region has 15 residues. Trimming stripped 6 bases from V and 1 base from J, with 13 bases between. Germline-derived CDR1 and CDR2 are KGHDR and SFDVKD. The CDR3 protein is CATSPQGPGTDTQYF. As DNA, the CDR3 is TGTGCCACCAGTCCCCAGGGGCCCGGCACAGATACGCAGTATTTT.

The rearrangement joins TRBV11-2 to TRBJ1-3; D is uncertain. The CDR3 spans 15 residues. Germline CDR1 SGHAT, CDR2 FQNNGV. The V end lost 5 bases, the J end lost 1 base, and 12 bases lay between the germline ends. The CDR3 sequence: CASSTSVLSGNTIYF. The CDR3 DNA follows: TGTGCCAGCAGCACCTCAGTCTTATCTGGAAACACCATATATTTT.

This clone was seen just once. The chain couples TRBV1 to TRBJ1-3. TRBV1 is deemed a pseudogene. The CDR3 is 18 amino acids. CDR3 loop: CTSSQEGGYTGSGNTIYF. In nucleotides, the CDR3 is TGCACCAGCAGCCAAGAGGGAGGGTACACGGGCTCTGGAAACACCATATATTTT.

The count of this clone is one. The chain combines TRBV7-2 with TRBJ2-7, with D perhaps TRBD2 (6 bases). Trimming left V 3 bases short and J 4 bases short, with 10 bases between. Germline V gene data show CDR1 as SGHTA and CDR2 as FQGNSA. There are 13 residues in the CDR3. The CDR3 nucleotides are TGTGCCAGCAGCTTTGTCGGGGGATACGAGCAGTACTTC. Translation gives CASSFVGGYEQYF. The whole variable domain, filled in from reference TRBV7-2 and TRBJ2-7, reads GAGVSQSPSNKVTEKGKDVELRCDPISGHTALYWYRQSLGQGLEFLIYFQGNSAPDKSGLPSDRFSAERTGGSVSTLTIQRTQQEDSAVYLCASSFVGGYEQYFGPGTRLTVT.

Regarding this clone: At the DNA level, this CDR3 is encoded by other sequences in the same sample as well. The chain combines TRBV12-3 or TRBV12-4 with TRBJ1-1; D perhaps matches TRBD1 (6 bases). Trimming took off 2 bases at V and 9 bases at J, with 10 bases between the two ends. The CDR3 covers 12 residues. CDR3 nucleotide sequence: TGTGCCAGCAGTTTAAGACAGGAACAAGCTTTCTTT. Translated, it gives CASSLRQEQAFF.

The chain combines TRBV30 with TRBJ1-6; D may be TRBD1 (6 bases). The germline V and J ends were trimmed by 0 bases and 10 bases, with 10 bases remaining between them. CDR3 length equals 13 residues. Germline assignment: CDR1 GTSNPN and CDR2 SVGIG (reference sequence). This CDR3 reads CAWSVQRGSPLHF. CDR3 nucleotides: TGTGCCTGGAGTGTACAGAGGGGGTCACCCCTCCACTTT.

The V gene is TRBV6-5, the J gene TRBJ1-6, with 8 bases aligning to TRBD1. With 4 bases clipped from V and 4 bases from J, the junction kept 3 bases outside the gene matches. The V gene's germline CDR1 is MNHEY and CDR2 SVGAGI. The CDR3 sequence is 15 residues long. DNA of the CDR3: TGTGCCAGCAGTTTGGGACAGGCTTATAATTCACCCCTCCACTTT. Its translation is CASSLGQAYNSPLHF.

The rearrangement uses TRBV6-1 and TRBJ2-7, with D possibly matching TRBD1 (5 bases). Between the trimmed V and J ends, which lost 0 bases and 3 bases, there was a span of 12 bases. This CDR3 spans 15 amino acids. CDR1 and CDR2 from the germline V gene are MNHNS and SASEGT. CDR3 residues: CASSEATAGNYEQYF. CDR3 bases: TGTGCCAGCAGTGAAGCGACTGCAGGGAACTACGAGCAGTACTTC.

The chain is built from TRBV3-1 (or the pseudogene TRBV3-2) and TRBJ2-1; D is ambiguous. The germline V gene encodes CDR1 LGHDT and CDR2 YNNKEL (reference sequence). V was clipped by 1 base and J by 7 bases, with 14 bases between them. This CDR3 is built from 15 residues. CDR3 protein: CASSQGGYSWNEQFF. The CDR3 DNA follows: TGTGCCAGCAGCCAAGGGGGTTATAGCTGGAATGAGCAGTTCTTC.

The V gene is TRBV7-9, the J gene TRBJ2-5; D is unclear. The CDR3 consists of 14 residues. V lost 5 bases and J lost 4, with 14 bases in between. Germline loops: CDR1 SEHNR, CDR2 FQNEAQ (reference sequence). The CDR3 region is CASSPPGPPETQYF. DNA for the CDR3: TGTGCCAGCAGCCCGCCTGGGCCCCCAGAGACCCAGTACTTC.

The chain uses TRBV9 and TRBJ2-1, with 11 nucleotides matching TRBD1. Germline V gives CDR1 SGDLS, CDR2 YYNGEE. V shed 3 bases, J shed 4 bases, and the junction held 6 bases outside the gene matches. The CDR3 has 16 residues. CDR3 coding DNA: TGTGCCAGCAGCGCCCCGGGACAGGGGGGGTACAATGAGCAGTTCTTC. Protein product: CASSAPGQGGYNEQFF.

The chain recombines TRBV5-4 with TRBJ1-2; D is unresolved. The germline gives CDR1 SGHNT, CDR2 YYREEE (reference sequence). This CDR3 contains 13 residues. V lost 0 bases and J 2 bases, leaving 5 bases between the germline ends. CDR3 in amino acids: CASSLDGNYGYTF. The CDR3 nucleotides read TGTGCCAGCAGCTTGGATGGGAACTATGGCTACACCTTC.

This clone has at least ten counts. Other DNA variants within this sample encode the same CDR3. The chain is built from TRBV9 and TRBJ2-2; D is undetermined. This CDR3 has 12 residues. V gave up 1 base and J gave up 6 bases, with 4 bases separating them. Per the germline V gene, CDR1 is SGDLS and CDR2 is YYNGEE. The CDR3 nucleotides are TGTGCCAGCAGCGTAAGATCCGGGGAGCTGTTTTTT. This codes for CASSVRSGELFF.